The entry below describes one T cell receptor beta chain. Its antigen is not identified. A read error may account for a junction end that differs from germline. Other DNA sequences of this sample code for an identical CDR3. The sample comes from a study of T cells in tumors after PD-1 blockade. Study-wide context: Mean per blood sample: about 110,000 templates (roughly 22,000-257,772), 36,536 unique clonotypes. Regarding the study as a whole: Blood contained roughly 43% of the tumor's TCR clonotypes.

TCRdb's copy holds only in-frame clones and misses some; the assay was immunoSEQ multiplex PCR. The sample includes more than 40,000 clones, 81% of them seen just once. This CDR3 comprises 13 residues. Germline-derived CDR1 and CDR2 are MGHDK and SYGVNS. Tumor or blood genomic DNA was sequenced, with inputs of roughly 550 ng to 6,500 ng. This specimen consisted of PBMCs, obtained before anti-PD-1 treatment. This sequence joins TRBV25-1 and TRBJ1-1; D unclear. This clonotype was sampled from a human donor with basal cell carcinoma. The CDR3 DNA sequence: TGTGCCAGCAGTGAAGGGGATCGCACTGAAGCCTTCTTT. Encoded protein: CASSEGDRTEAFF.